The present entry profiles one T cell receptor (beta chain) with its context. These data are taken from a study of CD8 T cells in Susac syndrome. Reverse transcription of roughly 0.45 to 1 ug RNA used random hexamers. Amplification of the TCR beta CDR3 was carried out by immunoSEQ multiplex PCR, which spanned a total of 54 Vbeta and 13 Jbeta segments. TCRdb re-analysed the immunoSEQ multiplex PCR reads in MiXCR, keeping a single row per CDR3 protein. This table holds some 300,000 distinct CDR3 sequences, about 91% found once. Control patients had untreated stable or active relapsing-remitting multiple sclerosis by revised McDonald criteria. TEMRA cells were FACS-enriched, and CD8+ and CD4+ T cells were isolated negatively. The sequence came from a human donor with multiple sclerosis. What was sequenced was CD8+ T cells from PBMCs.

In DNA, the CDR3 is TGTGCCAGCAGTTTAAGTTCGTATGGCTACACCTTC. Residues: CASSLSSYGYTF. The chain is built from TRBV12-3 or TRBV12-4 and TRBJ1-2, with D unresolved. V lost 2 bases and J lost 5, with 6 bases in between. The CDR3 loop spans 12 amino acids.